This TCR beta chain is drawn from a study of blood T cell repertoires in COVID-19 (dated by TCRdb to 2020 to 2022). About the study as a whole: Collaborator samples came from the United States, Italy and Spain and covered acute and convalescent phases of COVID-19. The material from the prospective study consisted of cDNA or gDNA derived from T cells, B-cell-depleted T cells, or PBMCs. The dataset comprised deeply sampled blood TCRbeta repertoires from subjects exposed to, actively infected with, or recovered from COVID-19. The repertoires were released in a freely available public database intended as a resource for research on the immune response to SARS-CoV-2. A de-identified subject ID, COVID-19 status, age in years and sex were almost always included in the sample metadata. The samples were drawn from two sources: the first 160 participants of the ongoing ImmuneRACE study, and 1,254 subjects contributed by 6 global collaborators. Where HLA class I and class II types were available, the types were taken from metadata supplied by the sample provider, not from assay-based typing. General study outcomes and caveats: The quantity of clinical and demographic metadata differed by source and by participant and was supplied without curation.

TCRbeta CDR3 regions were amplified from genomic DNA by means of the immunoSEQ Assay, a bias-controlled multiplex PCR. The original methods were these. Nucleated cell counts per sample were estimated from amplification of reference gene primers within the assay. To quantify the absolute abundance of each unique TCRbeta CDR3 rearrangement, sequence reads were collapsed and filtered. For each sample, productive Simpson clonality was calculated by taking the square root of Simpson's diversity index across productive rearrangements. The source is immuneACCESS, and TCRdb retained only in-frame sequences with V and J called. Part of the clones is not carried over; for the studies checked, unresolved V genes explain less than half of this, and the remainder is unexplained. From that table come the V and J calls and clone size; the DNA was used to work out D and trimming. A total of under 200,000 clones appear in this sample, more than 70% of them only once. Clones ranked in the top ten supply around 18% of the sample.

As to this clone: The clone's antigen remains unknown. Base qualities are not provided; no much larger clone lies one nucleotide away.

V and J are truncated by 8 bases and 3 bases respectively, leaving an intervening sequence of 14 bases. The CDR1 and CDR2 encoded by the germline V gene are SGHVS and FQNEAQ. There are 14 amino acids in the CDR3, from cysteine to phenylalanine inclusive. The kept DNA is CDR3 alone, 42 bases in frame from the first base. Participants in the prospective study were aged roughly 18 to 100 years, lived in 20 to 25 United States geographic areas, and enrolled through a virtual design. To assign participants to cohorts, the prospective study relied on clinical history that participants themselves reported in a screening survey and a study questionnaire. Recovered participants in ImmuneRACE Cohort 3 were defined as having two consecutive negative NP/OP PCR tests, clearance from a healthcare professional, or resolution of symptoms. In the prospective study, whole blood, serum and a nasopharyngeal or oropharyngeal swab were collected from each participant by mobile phlebotomists. Prospective study participants could optionally give additional blood draws and questionnaires over an approximately two-month period. Blood samples from the prospective study were shipped frozen or at room temperature prior to DNA extraction.

The TCR originated in a man between 60 and 75 years old who had recovered from COVID-19. The chain couples TRBV7-8 to TRBJ2-4, with TRBD1 perhaps the D gene, on 5 matching bases. Sequenced material: PBMCs or T cells enriched from blood (not recorded which). Read as DNA, the sequence is TGTGCCAGCCGCAGTGGTACAGGCAAAAACATTCAGTACTTC. Protein translation: CASRSGTGKNIQYF.